A few counts support the clone carrying this T cell receptor beta chain. The antigen is unknown. The data were taken from a study of T-cell memory formation after mild COVID-19. Study outcomes and limitations: Second-wave clones reaching peak frequency on day 37 lacked confirmed SARS-CoV-2 specificity. In pre-infection memory, a portion of responding clones appeared, which suggested that cross-reactive memory joined. Day 15 to 85 contracting clones showed balanced CD4/CD8; day 15 to 37 expanders favored CD4+.

CDR3 length equals 14 residues. The germline V and J ends were trimmed by 5 bases and 7 bases, with 15 bases remaining between them. Each CDR3 protein is one row after TCRdb ran MiXCR on the 5' RACE reads. The table includes roughly 130,000 distinct CDR3 sequences, over 15% detected once. Sequenced material: PBMCs or a T cell subset sorted from them (not recorded which). The origin of this receptor is a man aged 18 to 35 who had mild COVID-19 (a few samples of this study predate the infection). Cell type and time point are not known. The chain joins TRBV12-3 or TRBV12-4 to TRBJ2-1; D may be TRBD1 (5 bases). The CDR3: CASSLPQGRNEQFF. CDR3 nucleotide sequence: TGTGCCAGCAGTCTCCCGCAGGGTCGAAATGAGCAGTTCTTC.